Listed below are T cell receptor beta chains from one sample, sequenced in a study of cytomegalovirus exposure and HLA in healthy donors. Sequencing used immunoSEQ multiplex PCR; TCRdb keeps in-frame clones, though not all of them. The sample has some 48,000 clones; 90% to 95% are singletons. Sequencing input: PBMCs. These receptors originate from a woman between 18 and 29 years old in good health and CMV-seropositive. The CDR3 runs from the conserved cysteine through the conserved F or W. Fields, in order: J gene, V gene, clone size, D gene, CDR3 DNA, CDR3 protein. A D gene is named only where the DNA matches it firmly. The size entry is marked missing in some rows and otherwise reads once, few, many or a size class.

j_call: TRBJ2-7
v_call: TRBV18
clone_size: .
d_call: TRBD2
cdr3_nt: TGTGCCAGCTCACCAGGGACTAGCGGGAACTACGAGCAGTACTTC
cdr3_aa: CASSPGTSGNYEQYF

j_call: TRBJ2-1
v_call: TRBV5-1
clone_size: .
d_call: TRBD2
cdr3_nt: TGCGCCAGCAGCATCTGGACTAGCGGGAGTAATGAGCAGTTCTTC
cdr3_aa: CASSIWTSGSNEQFF

j_call: TRBJ2-1
v_call: TRBV29-1
clone_size: .
d_call: .
cdr3_nt: TGCAGCGTTGTGAGCGGGAATGAGCAGTTCTTC
cdr3_aa: CSVVSGNEQFF

j_call: TRBJ1-5
v_call: TRBV5-3
clone_size: .
d_call: .
cdr3_nt: TGTGCCAGAAGCTTGGCCCCCGGGTGTAGCAATCAGCCCCAGCATTTT
cdr3_aa: CARSLAPGCSNQPQHF

j_call: TRBJ2-7
v_call: TRBV7-2
clone_size: .
d_call: TRBD2
cdr3_nt: TGTGCCAGCAGCTTAAGGCTCTCTAGCGGGAACTACGAGCAGTACTTC
cdr3_aa: CASSLRLSSGNYEQYF

j_call: TRBJ2-3
v_call: TRBV18
clone_size: .
d_call: TRBD2
cdr3_nt: TGTGCCAGCTCGATCTATAACGGGAGGGAGACAGATACGCAGTATTTT
cdr3_aa: CASSIYNGRETDTQYF

j_call: TRBJ2-2
v_call: TRBV6-4
clone_size: .
d_call: TRBD2
cdr3_nt: TGTGCCAGCAGACGACTAGCGGATAACACCGGGGAGCTGTTTTTT
cdr3_aa: CASRRLADNTGELFF

j_call: TRBJ1-5
v_call: TRBV6-1
clone_size: .
d_call: .
cdr3_nt: TGTGCCAGCAGTGAAGAAGGTCAGGGGTATCAGCCCCAGCATTTT
cdr3_aa: CASSEEGQGYQPQHF

j_call: TRBJ2-7
v_call: TRBV5-1
clone_size: .
d_call: .
cdr3_nt: TGCGCCAGCAGCGAGGATCGGACCTACGAGCAGTACTTC
cdr3_aa: CASSEDRTYEQYF

j_call: TRBJ2-1
v_call: TRBV2
clone_size: .
d_call: .
cdr3_nt: TGTGCCAGCGGCTGGTGGGGCGTCTTC
cdr3_aa: CASGWWGVF

j_call: TRBJ1-2
v_call: TRBV27
clone_size: .
d_call: .
cdr3_nt: TGTGCCAGCAGTTTCAGTTGTGGCTACACCTTC
cdr3_aa: CASSFSCGYTF

j_call: TRBJ2-1
v_call: TRBV7-9
clone_size: once
d_call: .
cdr3_nt: TGTGCCAGCAGCTTAGTGTCGCAGGGAAAGGATGAGCAGTTCTTC
cdr3_aa: CASSLVSQGKDEQFF

j_call: TRBJ2-7
v_call: TRBV29-1
clone_size: .
d_call: .
cdr3_nt: TGCAGCGTGGGAGGCGGTTCCTACGAGCAGTACTTC
cdr3_aa: CSVGGGSYEQYF